These 3 T cell receptor beta chains share one sample of origin, sequenced in a study of blood T cell repertoires in COVID-19. Assay used: immunoSEQ multiplex PCR; TCRdb lists only in-frame clones, some missing. The sample records around 140,000 clones, about 89% being singletons. The sample taken for sequencing was peripheral blood. Source of these receptors: a man in his sixties with active or convalescent COVID-19.

This chain joins TRBV27 and TRBJ2-7; TRBD1 agrees at 7 bases. The CDR3 runs to 15 residues. Germline trimming cut 1 base from V and 3 bases from J; bases unmatched to any gene: 6. CDR1 is MNHEY, CDR2 SMNVEV, per germline (reference sequence). The CDR3 DNA reads TGTGCCAGCAGTTTATACGGGGACAGCCTCTACGAGCAGTACTTC. Its translation: CASSLYGDSLYEQYF.

This clone was recorded only once. J is TRBJ1-2 and V is TRBV6-6; D possibly corresponds to TRBD1 (6 bases). Trimming shortened V by 5 bases and J by 6 bases, and 16 bases separated the two germline ends. CDR1 is MNHNY and CDR2 is SVGAGI in the germline V gene (reference sequence). The CDR3 has 14 amino acids. This CDR3 is CASSLQGRLDGYTF. The DNA for the CDR3 is TGTGCCAGCAGTCTACAGGGCCGCTTAGATGGCTACACCTTC.

This clone has only a few counts. The chain carries TRBV7-9 and TRBJ2-5; 10 bases line up with TRBD1. Germline CDR1 and CDR2: SEHNR and FQNEAQ (reference sequence). J gave up 1 base and V 6 bases, and 8 bases lay outside the gene matches. The CDR3 consists of 16 residues. The DNA for the CDR3 is TGTGCCAGCAGTTCACTATGGGACAGGGGCCAAGAGACCCAGTACTTC. Translated: CASSSLWDRGQETQYF.